Shown below are 29 T cell receptor beta chains from a single sample sequenced in a study of response to subunit inactivated influenza vaccine. TCRdb fed the RT-PCR reads into MiXCR, producing one record per CDR3 protein. In the table there are 500,000 or so distinct CDR3 sequences, about 10% of which are singletons. The material was PBMCs from blood, obtained around seven weeks after vaccination. The receptors were sampled from a man aged 45-60 years who received an inactivated influenza vaccine.

The gene calls are TRBV5-1 and TRBJ2-3; unclear D gene. The CDR3 consists of 14 residues. V dropped 4 bases and J dropped 0 bases, with 9 bases sitting between them. Looked up from germline, CDR1 is SGHRS and CDR2 is YFSETQ. CDR3 region: CASSPQASTDTQYF. The CDR3 DNA reads TGCGCCAGCAGCCCTCAGGCTAGCACAGATACGCAGTATTTT.

This clonotype has at least ten counts. The gene calls are TRBV6-5 and TRBJ2-2; D gene unclear. CDR3 length: 16 amino acids. Germline-derived CDR1 and CDR2 are MNHEY and SVGAGI. Trimming left V 2 bases short and J 1 base short, with 11 bases between. The CDR3 DNA reads TGTGCCAGCAGTTACCTGGTGAAGGGGAACACCGGGGAGCTGTTTTTT. Protein: CASSYLVKGNTGELFF.

This clonotype was detected only a few times. The chain combines TRBV6-1 with TRBJ2-3; 9 nucleotides line up with TRBD2. CDR1 MNHNS and CDR2 SASEGT come from the germline V gene. V was pared by 8 bases and J by 6 bases, with 6 bases of the junction left unmatched. This CDR3 has 13 amino acids. In DNA form, the CDR3 reads TGTGCCAGCGGCGCGGGAGGGTGGGATACGCAGTATTTT. Protein product: CASGAGGWDTQYF.

This chain joins TRBV10-3 and TRBJ2-5, with 11 bases matching TRBD2. V lost 0 bases, J lost 3 bases, and 6 bases stayed unmatched. The CDR3 has 17 amino acids. CDR1 and CDR2 from the germline V gene are ENHRY and SYGVKD. The CDR3 loop reads CAISESALAGAKETQYF. In DNA form, the CDR3 reads TGTGCCATCAGTGAGTCCGCACTAGCGGGGGCGAAAGAGACCCAGTACTTC.

This clonotype was seen a few times. This chain joins TRBV5-1 and TRBJ2-1, with D perhaps TRBD1 (6 bases). CDR1 is SGHRS and CDR2 is YFSETQ in the germline V gene. The CDR3 has 13 amino acids. V dropped 1 base and J dropped 8 bases, with 10 bases sitting between them. CDR3 in DNA: TGCGCCAGCAGCTTGTCAGGGGTCCATGAGCAGTTCTTC. This codes for CASSLSGVHEQFF.

The gene calls are TRBV7-7 and TRBJ2-2; no clear D. Germline lookup yields CDR1 SSHAT and CDR2 FNYEAQ (reference sequence). The CDR3 spans 14 residues. The V and J ends lost 2 bases and 6 bases respectively, with 10 bases between them. The DNA of the CDR3 is TGTGCCAGCAGCTTACAAGGTACCGCCGGGGAGCTGTTTTTT. Translated, it gives CASSLQGTAGELFF.

This chain links TRBV5-1 with TRBJ2-7, with 7 positions matching TRBD1. The CDR3 runs to 14 residues. V trimming: 0 bases; J trimming: 7 bases; junction bases outside the gene matches: 7. Germline values: CDR1 SGHRS, CDR2 YFSETQ. CDR3 nucleotide sequence: TGCGCCAGCAGCTTGGAGGGACAGCTCCTGGAGCAGTACTTC. This codes for CASSLEGQLLEQYF.

The chain carries TRBV6-1 and TRBJ2-3, with D perhaps being TRBD1 or TRBD2 (6 bases each). This CDR3 spans 16 amino acids. Per the germline V gene, CDR1 is MNHNS and CDR2 is SASEGT. The V gene lost 6 bases and the J gene lost 2 bases, with 18 bases spanning the gap. This CDR3 reads CASRTGRGSNTDTQYF. CDR3 nucleotide sequence: TGTGCCAGCAGAACAGGGCGGGGATCTAACACAGATACGCAGTATTTT.

There are a few counts of this clonotype. At one end, the junction sequence differs from germline, possibly due to a read error. The chain has TRBV18 and TRBJ2-3; 11 bases fit TRBD2. CDR1 and CDR2 from the germline V gene are KGHSH and LQKENI. The CDR3 contains 15 residues. The CDR3 nucleotides read TGTCCCAGCTCACTAGCGGGGGCCCTCACAGATACGCAGTATTTT. Protein: CPSSLAGALTDTQYF.

Many counts were recorded for this clonotype. This chain links TRBV29-1 with TRBJ1-1; no reliable D call. The CDR3 runs to 14 residues. Germline loops: CDR1 SQVTM, CDR2 ANQGSEA. V was shortened by 7 bases and J by 3 bases, with 18 bases between the two germline ends. The CDR3 protein is CSDEGQAFYTEAFF. As DNA, the CDR3 is TGCAGCGACGAAGGGCAGGCCTTTTACACTGAAGCTTTCTTT.

This clonotype was observed a handful of times. V is TRBV6-2 or TRBV6-3 and J is TRBJ2-2, with 7 bases aligning to TRBD1. Germline V CDR1 and CDR2: MNHEY, SVGEGT. Trimming at V came to 5 bases and at J to 3 bases, leaving 6 bases not matched to a gene. The CDR3 is 15 amino acids. The CDR3 DNA follows: TGTGCCAGCAGTGACGGACAGGTTCACACCGGGGAGCTGTTTTTT. Protein product: CASSDGQVHTGELFF.

Many counts were recorded for this clonotype. This chain links TRBV6-6 with TRBJ2-2, with no clear D. The CDR3 is 13 residues long. V shed 6 bases and J shed 3 bases, with 8 bases lying between them. Germline CDR1 is MNHNY and CDR2 is SVGAGI (reference sequence). CDR3 in amino acids: CASRSVDTGELFF. CDR3 nucleotides: TGTGCCAGCAGATCCGTGGACACCGGGGAGCTGTTTTTT.

This rearrangement joins TRBV3-1 to TRBJ1-5; 10 bases line up with TRBD1. V lost 1 base, J lost 6 bases, and 3 bases stayed unmatched. This CDR3 is 15 amino acids long. CDR1 is LGHDT and CDR2 is YNNKEL in the germline V gene (reference sequence). The CDR3 is CASSQGTGGIQPQHF. CDR3 nucleotides: TGTGCCAGCAGCCAAGGGACAGGGGGAATTCAGCCCCAGCATTTT. The full variable domain, in which reference TRBV3-1 and TRBJ1-5 provide the parts outside the CDR3, is DTAVSQTPKYLVTQMGNDKSIKCEQNLGHDTMYWYKQDSKKFLKIMFSYNNKELIINETVPNRFSPKSPDKAHLNLHINSLELGDSAVYFCASSQGTGGIQPQHFGDGTRLSIL.

This clonotype has more than one count but fewer than ten. The gene calls are TRBV5-1 and TRBJ2-3; D not certain. Germline loops: CDR1 SGHRS, CDR2 YFSETQ. CDR3 length equals 15 residues. Trimming took 4 bases from V and 0 from J, leaving 12 bases between them. The CDR3 nucleotides are TGCGCCAGCAGCATAGACGGCTCTAGCACAGATACGCAGTATTTT. This sequence encodes CASSIDGSSTDTQYF.

This clonotype was counted only a few times. The rearrangement joins TRBV7-2 to TRBJ2-3; D is possibly TRBD2 (5 bases). Trimming cost V 3 bases and J 2 bases, with 15 bases left between them. This CDR3 comprises 16 residues. The V gene's germline CDR1 is SGHTA and CDR2 FQGNSA. The CDR3 DNA reads TGTGCCAGCAGCTTGAATCCGCCCGGGGTCACAGATACGCAGTATTTT. This codes for CASSLNPPGVTDTQYF.

At least ten counts were recorded for this clonotype. The rearrangement links TRBV7-2 to TRBJ2-4, with TRBD2 identical over 13 bases. Germline CDR1 reads SGHTA; CDR2 reads FQGNSA. J was trimmed by 0 bases and V by 3 bases; bases with no gene match: 5. This CDR3 has 18 amino acids. The CDR3 is CASSFGLAGVGAKNIQYF. The CDR3 DNA sequence: TGTGCCAGCAGCTTTGGACTAGCGGGGGTAGGAGCCAAAAACATTCAGTACTTC.

This clonotype came up many times. The gene calls are TRBV7-9 and TRBJ1-1; perhaps TRBD1 as D (6 bases). The CDR3 is 17 residues long. Trimming left V 2 bases short and J 1 base short, with 17 bases between. Looked up from germline, CDR1 is SEHNR and CDR2 is FQNEAQ (reference sequence). The CDR3 nucleotides read TGTGCCAGCAGCTTAACCGCCTCCAAGGACAGGAACACTGAAGCTTTCTTT. Its protein is CASSLTASKDRNTEAFF.

The rearrangement links TRBV5-1 to TRBJ2-7; 9 bases are shared with TRBD2. V dropped 0 bases and J dropped 2; count of bases not matched to a gene: 6. CDR1 and CDR2 (germline): SGHRS, YFSETQ. The CDR3 covers 16 residues. The CDR3 DNA reads as TGCGCCAGCAGCTTGGGACTAGCGGAGCCAACCTACGAGCAGTACTTC. The encoded protein is CASSLGLAEPTYEQYF.

The rearrangement uses TRBV5-6 and TRBJ1-1; possible D gene TRBD1, 6 bases. V lost 6 bases and J 1 base, leaving 10 bases between the germline ends. Germline assignment: CDR1 SGHDT and CDR2 YYEEEE. The CDR3 is 13 amino acids. The CDR3: CASIQGSNTEAFF. As DNA, the CDR3 is TGTGCCAGCATCCAGGGGTCGAACACTGAAGCTTTCTTT. Variable domain in full (rest from reference TRBV5-6 and TRBJ1-1): DAGVTQSPTHLIKTRGQQVTLRCSPKSGHDTVSWYQQALGQGPQFIFQYYEEEERQRGNFPDRFSGHQFPNYSSELNVNALLLGDSALYLCASIQGSNTEAFFGQGTRLTVV.

This clonotype was recorded at least ten times. This chain joins TRBV7-2 and TRBJ2-2; D call uncertain. In germline, CDR1 is SGHTA, CDR2 FQGNSA. This CDR3 spans 17 amino acids. V was cut by 2 bases and J by 3 bases, with 16 bases left in between. The CDR3 reads CASSLPPGGTDTGELFF. CDR3 bases: TGTGCCAGCAGCTTACCGCCGGGCGGTACGGACACCGGGGAGCTGTTTTTT.

This clonotype has a count of ten or more. V usage is TRBV11-2 and J usage is TRBJ1-1; D may be TRBD1 (5 bases). CDR1 is SGHAT and CDR2 is FQNNGV in the germline V gene. Trimming left V 8 bases short and J 0 bases short, with 10 bases between. The CDR3 contains 13 residues. This CDR3 reads CASGDGLNTEAFF. The CDR3, as DNA: TGTGCCAGCGGGGACGGATTGAACACTGAAGCTTTCTTT.

The chain uses TRBV21-1 and TRBJ1-1; the tabulated D call, TRBD1, remains unverified against the DNA. TRBV21-1 counts as a pseudogene. CDR3 length: 15 residues. In DNA form, the CDR3 reads TGTGCCACCCCAGGGACAGCCATAATGAACACTGAAGCTTTCTTT. This codes for CATPGTAIMNTEAFF.

This clonotype was recorded only once. The chain has TRBV12-3 or TRBV12-4 and TRBJ2-2; D is uncertain. CDR3 length: 14 amino acids. With 3 bases removed from V and 4 bases from J, the gap between germline ends came to 9 bases. CDR3 protein: CASSLGMATGELFF. CDR3 DNA: TGTGCCAGCAGTTTGGGCATGGCCACCGGGGAGCTGTTTTTT.

The chain links TRBV7-2 to TRBJ1-2; D gene unclear. V dropped 1 base and J dropped 0 bases, with 9 bases sitting between them. Germline values: CDR1 SGHTA, CDR2 FQGNSA. This CDR3 has 15 residues. The CDR3 region has the DNA TGTGCCAGCAGCTTAGAAGTAGGACCTAACTATGGCTACACCTTC. Its protein product is CASSLEVGPNYGYTF.

Ten or more counts support this clonotype. J is TRBJ2-2 and V is TRBV12-3 or TRBV12-4; perhaps TRBD2 as D (6 bases). The CDR3 has 13 residues. Trimming removed 5 bases from V and 3 bases from J, with 7 bases in between. As DNA, the CDR3 is TGTGCCAGCAGTGGAGGGTACACCGGGGAGCTGTTTTTT. Translated, it gives CASSGGYTGELFF.

The rearrangement uses TRBV28 and TRBJ2-2, with 7 nucleotides matching TRBD2. J gave up 3 bases and V 4 bases, and 2 bases lay outside the gene matches. CDR1 MDHEN and CDR2 SYDVKM come from the germline V gene. CDR3 length: 14 residues. This chain's CDR3 is CASSWGGDTGELFF. In DNA, the CDR3 is TGTGCCAGCAGTTGGGGGGGAGACACCGGGGAGCTGTTTTTT.

V and J are TRBV5-1 and TRBJ2-5, with a tentative D call TRBD1 (5 bases). This CDR3 is built from 13 residues. Germline CDR1 SGHRS, CDR2 YFSETQ. V was cut by 4 bases and J by 4 bases, with 11 bases left in between. The CDR3 region is CASSPDRAETQYF. The CDR3 region has the DNA TGCGCCAGCAGCCCCGACAGAGCAGAGACCCAGTACTTC.

This chain joins TRBV10-2 and TRBJ1-2, with unresolved D. The CDR3 has 13 residues. Trimming stripped 7 bases from V and 1 base from J, with 10 bases between. CDR1 WSHSY and CDR2 SAAADI come from the germline V gene. The CDR3 DNA is TGCGCCAGCAATGGACGGTTTAACTATGGCTACACCTTC. Residues: CASNGRFNYGYTF.

The sample holds a few counts of this clonotype. The genes are TRBV29-1 and TRBJ2-1; 10 bases are a match to TRBD2. CDR3 length: 13 amino acids. V shed 6 bases, J shed 4 bases, and the junction held 3 bases outside the gene matches. The germline V gene has CDR1 SQVTM and CDR2 ANQGSEA. This chain's CDR3 is CSVWTSGYNEQFF. The CDR3 nucleotides read TGCAGCGTATGGACTAGCGGATACAATGAGCAGTTCTTC.